These 7 T cell receptor beta chains were sequenced from one sample in a study of control samples from healthy donors and cancer patients. Method: immunoSEQ multiplex PCR; TCRdb's copy keeps in-frame clones and lacks some. Of about 75,000 clones in the sample, 94% were seen once. Sequenced input: blood. The receptors here all came from a woman aged 40 to 49 in good health.

This chain joins TRBV5-1 and TRBJ2-5, with 7 bases fitting TRBD1. CDR3 length: 15 residues. Germline trimming cut 4 bases from V and 5 bases from J; bases unmatched to any gene: 11. Germline V lookup: CDR1 SGHRS, CDR2 YFSETQ. The CDR3 protein is CASSTGQSFAETQYF. CDR3 DNA sequence: TGCGCCAGCAGCACGGGACAGAGTTTCGCTGAGACCCAGTACTTC.

As regards this clone: The junction departs from the called germline gene at one end, perhaps through a read error. CDR3: CASSSLGEIQYF. As DNA, the CDR3 is TGTGCCAGCAGCTCACTGGGAGAGATCCAGTACTTC. The rearrangement links TRBV5-6 to TRBJ2-5, with D perhaps TRBD2 (5 bases). This CDR3 comprises 12 residues. CDR1 SGHDT and CDR2 YYEEEE come from the germline V gene.

The chain has TRBV7-2 and TRBJ2-3; TRBD2 matches at 9 bases. With V trimmed by 4 bases and J by 7 bases, 9 bases remained unmatched. The CDR3 totals 15 residues. From germline, CDR1 is SGHTA and CDR2 FQGNSA. DNA of the CDR3: TGTGCCAGCAGCTCCATAGCGGGGGCCCACTATACGCAGTATTTT. Its protein product is CASSSIAGAHYTQYF.

This clone has a single count. This chain connects TRBV2 to TRBJ1-3; 7 bases match TRBD1. Germline assignment: CDR1 SNHLY and CDR2 FYNNEI. Unmatched junction bases numbered 7, after V lost 9 bases and J lost 2 bases. CDR3 length: 14 amino acids. As DNA, the CDR3 is TGTGCCAGTCGACAGGGTCTACCTGGAAACACCATATATTTT. Its translation: CASRQGLPGNTIYF.

The chain joins TRBV30 to TRBJ2-3, with 8 bases lining up with TRBD2. Germline trimming cut 5 bases from V and 4 bases from J; bases unmatched to any gene: 5. This CDR3 spans 13 amino acids. CDR1 and CDR2 (germline): GTSNPN, SVGIG (reference sequence). The CDR3 DNA reads TGTGCCTGGGACCCGGGGGGGCCAGATACGCAGTATTTT. Residues: CAWDPGGPDTQYF.

V and J are TRBV10-2 and TRBJ1-2; no firm D call. Germline V gives CDR1 WSHSY, CDR2 SAAADI. The V end was cut by 3 bases, the J end by 6 bases, with 17 bases between. This CDR3 region has 15 residues. The CDR3 loop is CASSDHEGRKDGYTF. The CDR3 coding sequence is TGCGCCAGCAGTGATCACGAGGGCAGGAAAGATGGCTACACCTTC.

The chain couples TRBV2 to TRBJ2-1; 9 nucleotides align to TRBD1. V lost 6 bases to trimming and J lost 9 bases; unmatched junction nucleotides: 6. The CDR3 totals 13 residues. Germline V gene data show CDR1 as SNHLY and CDR2 as FYNNEI. The CDR3 region is CASRDRGLSEQFF. Here the CDR3 DNA reads TGTGCCAGCAGGGACAGGGGATTAAGTGAGCAGTTCTTC.